The clone carrying this T cell receptor beta chain occurred many times. Its target is unknown. The data stem from a study of CD8+CD57+ T cells in acquired aplastic anemia. Study at large: Sorted CD4+ and CD8+ cells yielded 3 to 3.5 ug of DNA on average. Healthy donor CD4+ cell samples had a mean of roughly 9.9 million reads. Study-level findings and limits: Patients and controls were not found to differ significantly in CD8+ Simpson's diversity.

CDR3 and TCR beta VDJ profiling relied on genomic DNA as the template. TCRdb itself ran the reads through MiXCR, one entry per CDR3 protein. This sample has about 160,000 distinct CDR3 sequences, with roughly 47% found just once. The CDR3 is made up of 15 amino acids. Germline-derived CDR1 and CDR2 are SGHVS and FQNEAQ. Deletions cut 1 base from V and 2 bases from J, with 12 bases between. The sequence came from a human donor in good health. Sample: sorted CD4+, CD8+, or CD8+CD57+ T cells (not recorded which) from PBMCs. V and J are TRBV7-8 and TRBJ2-7, with TRBD1 as a possible D gene (5 bases). The CDR3 DNA reads as TGTGCCAGCAGCTTAGATATCAGGGTCACCTACGAGCAGTACTTC. Protein product: CASSLDIRVTYEQYF.